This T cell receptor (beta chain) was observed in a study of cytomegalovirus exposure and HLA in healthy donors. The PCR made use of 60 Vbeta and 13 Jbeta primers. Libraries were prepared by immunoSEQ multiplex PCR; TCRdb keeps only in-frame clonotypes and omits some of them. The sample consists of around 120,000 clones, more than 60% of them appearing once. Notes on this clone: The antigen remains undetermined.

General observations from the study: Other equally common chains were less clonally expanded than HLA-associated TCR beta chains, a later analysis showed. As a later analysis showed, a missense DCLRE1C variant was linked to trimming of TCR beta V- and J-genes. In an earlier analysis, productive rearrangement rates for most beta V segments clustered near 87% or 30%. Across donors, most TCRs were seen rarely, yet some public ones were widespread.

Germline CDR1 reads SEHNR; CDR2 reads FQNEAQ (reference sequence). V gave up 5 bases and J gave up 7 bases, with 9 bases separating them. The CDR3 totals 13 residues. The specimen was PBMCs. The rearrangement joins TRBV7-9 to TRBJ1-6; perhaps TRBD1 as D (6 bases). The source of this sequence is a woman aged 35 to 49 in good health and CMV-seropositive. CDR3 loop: CASSPDRNSPLHF. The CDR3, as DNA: TGTGCCAGCAGCCCCGACAGGAATTCACCCCTCCACTTT.